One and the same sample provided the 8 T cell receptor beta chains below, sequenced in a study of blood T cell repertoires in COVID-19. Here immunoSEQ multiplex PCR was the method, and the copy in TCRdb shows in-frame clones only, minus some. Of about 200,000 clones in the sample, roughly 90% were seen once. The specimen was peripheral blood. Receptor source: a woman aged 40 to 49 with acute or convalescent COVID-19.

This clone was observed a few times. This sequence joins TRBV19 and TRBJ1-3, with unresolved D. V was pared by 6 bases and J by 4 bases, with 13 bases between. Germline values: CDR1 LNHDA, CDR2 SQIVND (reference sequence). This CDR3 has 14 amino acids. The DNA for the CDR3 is TGTGCCAGTAGGACTCAAAATTGGGGAAACACCATATATTTT. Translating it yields CASRTQNWGNTIYF.

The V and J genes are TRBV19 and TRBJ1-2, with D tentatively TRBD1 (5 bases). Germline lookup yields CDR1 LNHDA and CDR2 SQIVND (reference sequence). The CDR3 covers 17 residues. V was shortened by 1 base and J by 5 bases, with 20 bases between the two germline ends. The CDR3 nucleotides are TGTGCCAGTAGTATAGTCAAGGGGAGGACCTTTTCATATGGCTACACCTTC. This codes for CASSIVKGRTFSYGYTF.

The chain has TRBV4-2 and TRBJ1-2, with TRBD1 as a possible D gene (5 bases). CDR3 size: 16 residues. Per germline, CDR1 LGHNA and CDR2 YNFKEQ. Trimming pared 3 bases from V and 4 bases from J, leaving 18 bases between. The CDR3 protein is CASSHLLRGQTYGYTF. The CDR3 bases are TGTGCCAGCAGCCATCTGCTTAGGGGCCAGACCTATGGCTACACCTTC.

CDR3 DNA sequence: TGTGCCAGCAGCGTAGGGGCGAACACTGAAGCTTTCTTT. Its protein product is CASSVGANTEAFF. This rearrangement joins TRBV9 to TRBJ1-1; D is unclear. The V end was cut by 0 bases, the J end by 1 base, with 4 bases between. The germline V gene encodes CDR1 SGDLS and CDR2 YYNGEE. The CDR3 spans 13 residues.

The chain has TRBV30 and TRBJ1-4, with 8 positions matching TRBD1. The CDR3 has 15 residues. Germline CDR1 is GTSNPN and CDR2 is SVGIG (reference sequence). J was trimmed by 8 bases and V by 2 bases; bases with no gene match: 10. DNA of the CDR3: TGTGCCTGGAGTACCCGGACAGGGCGGGTCGAAAAACTGTTTTTT. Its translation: CAWSTRTGRVEKLFF. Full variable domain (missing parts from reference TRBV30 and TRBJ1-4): SQTIHQWPATLVQPVGSPLSLECTVEGTSNPNLYWYRQAAGRGLQLLFYSVGIGQISSEVPQNLSASRPQDRQFILSSKKLLLSDSGFYLCAWSTRTGRVEKLFFGSGTQLSVL.

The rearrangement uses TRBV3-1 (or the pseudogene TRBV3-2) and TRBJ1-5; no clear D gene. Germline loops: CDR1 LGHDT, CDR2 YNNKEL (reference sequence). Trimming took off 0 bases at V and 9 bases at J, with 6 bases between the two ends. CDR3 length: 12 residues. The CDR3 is CASSQEPGPQHF. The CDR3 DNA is TGTGCCAGCAGCCAAGAACCCGGGCCCCAGCATTTT.

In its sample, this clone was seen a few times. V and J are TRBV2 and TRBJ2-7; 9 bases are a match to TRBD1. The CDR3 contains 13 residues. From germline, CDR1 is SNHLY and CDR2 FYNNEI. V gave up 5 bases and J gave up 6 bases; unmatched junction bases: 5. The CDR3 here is CASSRPDRGEQYV. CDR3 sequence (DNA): TGTGCCAGCAGTCGGCCGGACAGGGGCGAGCAGTACGTC.

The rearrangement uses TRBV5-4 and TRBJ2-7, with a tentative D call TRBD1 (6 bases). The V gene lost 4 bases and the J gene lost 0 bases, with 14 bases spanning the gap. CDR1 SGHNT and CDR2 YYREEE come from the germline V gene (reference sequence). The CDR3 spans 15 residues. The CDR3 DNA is TGTGCCAGCAGCCCGGACAGCTCGAGCTCCTACGAGCAGTACGTC. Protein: CASSPDSSSSYEQYV.